This T cell receptor (beta chain) was obtained from a study of radiotherapy plus CTLA-4 blockade in lung cancer. Repertoires were generated with immunoSEQ multiplex PCR, while TCRdb's copy carries only in-frame clones and drops some. Altogether 75,000 to 95,000 clones are present, around 72% being singletons, with the ten largest covering more than 13%. CDR1 and CDR2 (germline): SGHVS, FNYEAQ. The V end was cut by 5 bases, the J end by 2 bases, with 17 bases between. This CDR3 contains 16 residues. The rearrangement links TRBV7-6 to TRBJ2-3; maybe TRBD2 (6 bases). Here the sequenced sample was peripheral blood, taken from a patient treated with radiotherapy plus ipilimumab. This clonotype originated in a human donor with non-small cell lung cancer that progressed on radiotherapy plus ipilimumab. As DNA, the CDR3 is TGTGCCAGCAGCCCGCTTTCGGGACTTAACACAGATACGCAGTATTTT. Translated: CASSPLSGLNTDTQYF.